This section outlines one T cell receptor (beta chain) sequence together with its context. This clonotype occurred a few times. Its antigen has not been determined. No base quality information exists; no much larger clone differs at one position. Receptors were amplified or captured by PCR. TCRdb lists the instrument as Illumina HiSeq 2500. To normalize quantification of the TCRbeta repertoire, the TCR libraries were built with molecular barcoding that relied on unique molecular identifiers. Using fastp trimming at Q25 and MiXCR clonotype assembly, TCRdb reanalyzed the public sequencing data and kept in-frame beta chains. One record per CDR3 amino acid sequence lists the most common genes and DNA. The sample data list some 440,000 distinct CDR3 sequences, and roughly 17% of these were observed just once. The ten largest clonotypes hold around 28% of the sample. From cysteine to phenylalanine, the CDR3 is 14 amino acids long. Left in the record is the CDR3 DNA by itself, 42 bases read in frame from the first base. The germline ends are 7 bases apart after V is trimmed by 1 base and J by 0 bases.

According to the study, the label for this sample's treatment or condition signals: allogeneic hematopoietic cell transplantation with graft depleted of TCRalphabeta T cells and CD19 B cells. The transplant recipients were children given TCRalphabeta/CD19-depleted allogeneic hematopoietic cell grafts. This record belongs to a study of T-cell reconstitution after alpha-beta-depleted transplantation in children (dated by TCRdb to 2016 to 2017). Background for the entire study: Using TCR repertoire profiling, the study quantitatively followed how T-cell immune reconstitution unfolded in children after TCRalphabeta/CD19-depleted allogeneic hematopoietic cell transplantation.

What the research found in general, with its limitations: Apparently early alphabetaT-cell count recovery about two months after transplant reportedly relied on only several hundred rapidly expanded clones derived from non-depleted graft cells. In some patients, the high TCRbeta diversity seen at day 60 was put down to recipient T cells and intrathymic progenitors that had survived conditioning. Hyperexpanded clone frequencies declined over subsequent months; after one year, T-cell counts and TCRbeta diversity were mostly attributed to newly produced T cells.

The specimen was PBMCs, mostly from graft donor cells, collected 360 days after TCRalphabeta/CD19-depleted stem cell transplant. The rearranged chain carries TRBV12-3 or TRBV12-4 and TRBJ2-7; a confident D gene designation cannot be given. The TCR was taken from a boy under two years old who had a stem cell transplant for Wiskott-Aldrich syndrome, so the T cells may come from the graft donor. In nucleotides, the sequence is TGTGCCAGCAGTTTAGTCTGCGCCTCCTACGAGCAGTACTTC. This encodes CASSLVCASYEQYF.